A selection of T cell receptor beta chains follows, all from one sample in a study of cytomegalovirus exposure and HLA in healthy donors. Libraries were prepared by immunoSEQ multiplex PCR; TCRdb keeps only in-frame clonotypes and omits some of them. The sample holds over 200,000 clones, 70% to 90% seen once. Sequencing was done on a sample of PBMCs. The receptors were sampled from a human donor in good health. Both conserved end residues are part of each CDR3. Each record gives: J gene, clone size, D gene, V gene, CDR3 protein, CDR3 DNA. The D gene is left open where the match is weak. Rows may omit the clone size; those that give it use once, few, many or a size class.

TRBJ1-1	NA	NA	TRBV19	CASSAWGTQNTEAFF	TGTGCCAGTAGTGCCTGGGGGACACAGAACACTGAAGCTTTCTTT
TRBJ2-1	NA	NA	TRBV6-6	CASSYSSGGGWNEQFF	TGTGCCAGCAGTTACTCGAGTGGCGGGGGCTGGAATGAGCAGTTCTTC
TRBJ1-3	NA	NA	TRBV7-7	CASSLALSGAGNTIYF	TGTGCTAGCAGCTTAGCCTTATCAGGGGCTGGAAACACCATATATTTT
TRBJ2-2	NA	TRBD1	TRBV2	CASSGQGASTGELFF	TGTGCCAGCAGTGGACAGGGGGCGAGCACCGGGGAGCTGTTTTTT
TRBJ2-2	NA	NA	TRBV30	CASEGGRPNTGELFF	TGTGCCTCTGAAGGTGGGAGGCCTAACACCGGGGAGCTGTTTTTT
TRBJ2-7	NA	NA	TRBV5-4	CASSWGPRDEQYF	TGTGCCAGCAGCTGGGGGCCTCGGGACGAGCAGTACTTC
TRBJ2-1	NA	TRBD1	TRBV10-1	CASSSDRVYNEQFF	TGCGCCAGCAGTTCGGACAGGGTTTACAATGAGCAGTTCTTC
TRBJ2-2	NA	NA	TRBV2	CASMRTGELFF	TGTGCCAGCATGCGCACCGGGGAGCTGTTTTTT
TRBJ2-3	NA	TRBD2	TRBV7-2	CASSHRPGLAGETDTQYF	TGTGCCAGCAGCCACAGACCCGGACTAGCGGGAGAGACAGATACGCAGTATTTT
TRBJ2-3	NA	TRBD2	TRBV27	CASSFRWLAGVADTQYF	TGTGCCAGCAGTTTTCGTTGGCTAGCGGGAGTGGCAGATACGCAGTATTTT
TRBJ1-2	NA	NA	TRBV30	CAHTMGGSPYYGYTF	TGTGCCCACACTATGGGGGGAAGCCCTTACTATGGCTACACCTTC
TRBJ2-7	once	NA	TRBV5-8	CASSESDLSYEQYF	TGTGCCAGCAGCGAATCGGACTTGTCCTACGAGCAGTACTTC
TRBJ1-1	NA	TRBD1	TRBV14	CASSPLTGEYTEAFF	TGTGCCAGCAGCCCCCTGACAGGGGAGTACACTGAAGCTTTCTTT
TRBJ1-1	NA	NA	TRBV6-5	CASSITGTWRTEAFF	TGTGCCAGCAGTATTACGGGTACCTGGAGGACTGAAGCTTTCTTT
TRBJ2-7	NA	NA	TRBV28	CASSPGTGRSGRRVEQYF	TGTGCCAGCAGCCCCGGGACAGGGCGTAGCGGGAGGAGGGTCGAGCAGTACTTC
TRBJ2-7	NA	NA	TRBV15	CATSSATPGANAAYEQYF	TGTGCCACCAGCAGCGCTACTCCGGGAGCTAACGCCGCTTACGAGCAGTACTTC
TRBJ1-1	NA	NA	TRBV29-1	CSVERKMNTEAFF	TGCAGCGTTGAGAGAAAAATGAACACTGAAGCTTTCTTT
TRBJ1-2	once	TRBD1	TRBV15	CATSRRTGGSYGYTF	TGTGCCACCAGCAGACGAACAGGGGGAAGCTATGGCTACACCTTC
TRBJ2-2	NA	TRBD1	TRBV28	CASSLYRGVGELFF	TGTGCCAGCAGTTTATACAGGGGAGTCGGGGAGCTGTTTTTT
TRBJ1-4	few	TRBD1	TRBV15	CATSRVGRDSPLTNEKLFF	TGTGCCACCAGCAGAGTAGGTCGGGACAGTCCGTTAACTAATGAAAAACTGTTTTTT
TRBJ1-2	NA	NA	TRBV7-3	CASSLEPGGYTF	TGTGCCAGCAGCTTGGAGCCGGGGGGCTACACCTTC
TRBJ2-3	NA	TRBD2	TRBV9	CASSVASGTSRPTSTDTQYF	TGTGCCAGCAGCGTAGCTTCGGGGACTAGCAGGCCCACTAGCACAGATACGCAGTATTTT
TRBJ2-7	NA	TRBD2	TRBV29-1	CSVSTGGAYEQYF	TGCAGCGTTTCTACGGGAGGGGCCTACGAGCAGTACTTC
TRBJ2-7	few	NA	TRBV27	CASSRPTEAPGVQYF	TGTGCCAGCAGTCGCCCAACAGAGGCCCCGGGGGTGCAGTACTTC
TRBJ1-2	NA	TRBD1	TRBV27	CASSGRDRDYGYTF	TGTGCCAGCAGTGGGAGAGACAGGGACTATGGCTACACCTTC
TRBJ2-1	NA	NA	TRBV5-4	CASSLVNNEQFF	TGTGCCAGCAGCTTGGTTAACAATGAGCAGTTCTTC
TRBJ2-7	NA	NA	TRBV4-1	CASNQVNLKAHEQYF	TGCGCCAGCAACCAAGTTAACCTCAAAGCCCACGAGCAGTACTTC
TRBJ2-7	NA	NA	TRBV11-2	CASSLAGRIDEQYF	TGTGCCAGCAGCTTAGCGGGGAGGATCGACGAGCAGTACTTC
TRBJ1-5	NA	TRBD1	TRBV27	CASSGQGNQPQHF	TGTGCCAGCAGTGGACAGGGTAATCAGCCCCAGCATTTT
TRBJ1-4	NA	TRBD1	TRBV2	CASSPQGSEKLFF	TGTGCCAGCAGTCCACAGGGGAGTGAAAAACTGTTTTTT
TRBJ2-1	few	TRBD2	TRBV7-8	CASSLYGGAENYNEQFF	TGTGCCAGCAGCTTATACGGGGGGGCAGAGAACTACAATGAGCAGTTCTTC
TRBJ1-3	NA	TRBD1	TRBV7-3	CASTPGQISGNTIYF	TGTGCCAGCACTCCGGGACAGATCTCTGGAAACACCATATATTTT
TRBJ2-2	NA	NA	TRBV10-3	CAISGRANTGELFF	TGTGCCATCAGCGGGAGAGCGAACACCGGGGAGCTGTTTTTT
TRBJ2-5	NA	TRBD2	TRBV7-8	CASSPFGGGRVGETQYF	TGTGCCAGCAGCCCATTCGGGGGCGGGAGGGTAGGGGAGACCCAGTACTTC